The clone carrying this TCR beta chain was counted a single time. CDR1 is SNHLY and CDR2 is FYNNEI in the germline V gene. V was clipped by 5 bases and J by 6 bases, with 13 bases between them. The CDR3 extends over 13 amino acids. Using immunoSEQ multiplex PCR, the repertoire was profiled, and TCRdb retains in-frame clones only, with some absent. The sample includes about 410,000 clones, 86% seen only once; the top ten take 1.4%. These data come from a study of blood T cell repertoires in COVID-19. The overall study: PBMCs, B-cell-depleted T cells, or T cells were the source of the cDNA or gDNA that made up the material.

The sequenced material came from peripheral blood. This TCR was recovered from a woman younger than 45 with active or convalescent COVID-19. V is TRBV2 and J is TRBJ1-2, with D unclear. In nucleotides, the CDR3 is TGTGCCAGCAGTCCCGCATTGCGGGATGGCTACACCTTC. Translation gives CASSPALRDGYTF.